Below, one T cell receptor (beta chain) is given with its context. This receptor's antigen is unknown. Nothing much larger sits one base from this clone, and base qualities are not available. This specimen belongs to a study of neurological immune-mediated disorders (dated 2019 in TCRdb). About the investigation overall: Peripheral blood TCR-beta repertoires from patients with HTLV-I-associated myelopathy (HAM/TSP), patients with multiple sclerosis, and healthy controls were compared in the study using UMI-based sequencing. Longitudinal samples, technical triplicates and paired sorted CD4+ and CD8+ T-cell subsets, alongside PBMC samples, were included among the roughly 100 TCR-beta libraries. Of the approximately 68 subjects in the cohort, around 15 were HAM/TSP patients, some 35 were multiple sclerosis patients, and roughly 20 were healthy controls. What the study reported, not specific to this receptor: The highest TCR clonal expansion was observed in HAM/TSP patients, whereas the lowest was observed in MS patients, even when compared with healthy controls. No identical CDR3 amino acid sequences were found to be shared among expanded clones across subjects, suggesting that TCR-beta repertoires were private in all groups.

Sequences MRHNA (CDR1) and SNTAGT (CDR2) are obtained from the germline V gene. Its CDR3 holds 13 amino acids, cysteine through phenylalanine. Of the read, only the CDR3 DNA is kept; its 39 bases are in frame from base 1. V is shortened by 5 bases, J by 0 bases, and the region joining them spans 6 bases. Healthy controls were blood bank volunteers in Maryland, USA. For the unsorted PBMC libraries, 2 million PBMCs were stored in RNAlater at -80 degrees C until RNA extraction and were used to generate the libraries. PBMCs were separated from peripheral blood using Ficoll-Hypaque density gradient centrifugation and then cryopreserved in liquid nitrogen. cDNA was synthesized by template-switch 5'RACE using a primer carrying a 10-nucleotide random unique molecular identifier by which each TCR transcript was tagged. Each sequencing run produced over 190 million TCR-beta sequences covering 15-18 subjects. The RNeasy kit was used to extract total RNA. TCR-beta VDJ regions were amplified with primers for the TCR constant region and the 5'RACE anchor, using the KAPA Real-time Library Amplification kit. A first PCR added sample indexes and Illumina adaptors, after which a second PCR increased the library yield. After Ampure bead purification, the roughly 650 bp TCR product was size-selected on a 2% E-gel SizeSelection system. Before pooling, library quality was assessed on a Bioanalyzer, concentration was determined with Qubit, and library quantification was performed with the Kapa Library Quantification kit. An Illumina HiSeq 2500 was used to sequence the libraries paired-end at 2 x 150 bp. To increase sequence diversity, roughly 24-32% phiX was spiked into each library pool. From the authors' description of their analysis: The quality-filtered reads were processed with the UMI-based MiGEC pipeline, whose error correction step removed more than 80% of the raw TCR sequences. IMGT germline references were used for aligning VDJ genes, and each clonotype was defined as a unique CDR3 amino acid sequence together with its V-J genes. VDJtools evaluated clonal expansion, Shannon diversity and CDR3 relatedness (CalcPairwiseDistances, ClusterSamples); CLCbio workbench built phylogenetic trees. A clone was classed as expanded if it had 8 or more unique UMIs, a cutoff based on coefficient-of-variation modelling across technical triplicates. The public reads were run again by TCRdb, first through fastp at Q25 and then through MiXCR, and only productive beta chains were kept. When rows share a CDR3 protein, they turn into one entry using the most common DNA and genes. The V and J calls follow TCRdb's processing rather than the paper's. This sample lists more than 13,000 distinct CDR3 sequences; 8% to 13% were detected once. The ten largest clones take up about 25% of the sample.

The chain employs TRBV6-4 and TRBJ2-3, and perhaps TRBD2 as D gene, on 6 matching bases. The sequence came from a middle-aged woman in good health. Sequencing was performed on PBMCs. CDR3 protein: CASSSGSTDTQYF. The DNA reads TGTGCCAGCAGTAGCGGGAGCACAGATACGCAGTATTTT.